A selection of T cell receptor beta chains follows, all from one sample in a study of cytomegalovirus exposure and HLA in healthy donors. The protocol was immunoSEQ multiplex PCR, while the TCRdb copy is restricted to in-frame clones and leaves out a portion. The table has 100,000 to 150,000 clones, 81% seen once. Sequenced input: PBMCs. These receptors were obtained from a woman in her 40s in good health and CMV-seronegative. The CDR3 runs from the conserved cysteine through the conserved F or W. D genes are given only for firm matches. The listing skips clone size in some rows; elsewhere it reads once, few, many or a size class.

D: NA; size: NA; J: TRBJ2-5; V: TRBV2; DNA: TGTGCCAGCAGTGTATCTTCGGGGTACCGGGAGCAGTACTTC; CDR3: CASSVSSGYREQYF
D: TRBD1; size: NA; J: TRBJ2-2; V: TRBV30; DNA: TGTGCCTGGGACCGAGACAGGGGGGGGACCGGGGAGCTGTTTTTT; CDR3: CAWDRDRGGTGELFF
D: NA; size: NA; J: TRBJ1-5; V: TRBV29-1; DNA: TGCAGTCCTAATGAGGGCAATCAGCCCCAGCATTTT; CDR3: CSPNEGNQPQHF
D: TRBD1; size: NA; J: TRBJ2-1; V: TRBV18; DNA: TGTGCCAGCTCACTCCAGACAGGGAGCAATGAGCAGTTCTTC; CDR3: CASSLQTGSNEQFF
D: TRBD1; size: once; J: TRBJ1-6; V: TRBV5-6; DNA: TGTGCCAGCAGCCAGACAGGGCGATCACCCCTCCACTTT; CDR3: CASSQTGRSPLHF
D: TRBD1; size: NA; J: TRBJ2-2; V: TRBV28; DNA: TGTGCCAGCAGTTTATACCTAAACCCGACAGGGGGCAATACCGGGGAGCTGTTTTTT; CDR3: CASSLYLNPTGGNTGELFF
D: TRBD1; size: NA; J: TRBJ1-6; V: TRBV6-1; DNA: TGTGCCAGCAGTGAACGACAGGGGGCGGCACCCCTCCACTTT; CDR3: CASSERQGAAPLHF
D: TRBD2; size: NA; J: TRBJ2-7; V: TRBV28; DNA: TGTGCCAGCAGTCCCCCGGGACTAGCGGGAAAGCAGTACTTC; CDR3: CASSPPGLAGKQYF
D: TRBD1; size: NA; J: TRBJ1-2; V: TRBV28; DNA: TGTGCCAGCAGTCCGAGGGACAGACGAGGCTACACCTTC; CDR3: CASSPRDRRGYTF
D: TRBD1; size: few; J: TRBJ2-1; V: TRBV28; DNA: TGTGCCAGCAGCTGGACAGGGATCGCCAATGAGCAGTTCTTC; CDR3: CASSWTGIANEQFF
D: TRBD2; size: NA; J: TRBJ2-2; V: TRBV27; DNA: TGTGCCAGCACCTTTCGACCGGGGACTAGCGGGGGAACGAACACCGGGGAGCTGTTTTTT; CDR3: CASTFRPGTSGGTNTGELFF
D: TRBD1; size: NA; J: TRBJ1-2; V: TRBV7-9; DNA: TGTGCCAGCAGCTTAGGGGGTAGGGGGCAGAACTATGGCTACACCTTC; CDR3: CASSLGGRGQNYGYTF
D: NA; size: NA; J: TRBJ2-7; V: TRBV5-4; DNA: TGTGCCAGCAGCCCTACCCCCCTGACCTACGAGCAGTACTTC; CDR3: CASSPTPLTYEQYF
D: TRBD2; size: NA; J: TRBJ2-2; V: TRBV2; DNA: TGTGCCAGCGGACTAGCGGGGTCGGCCGGGGAGCTGTTTTTT; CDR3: CASGLAGSAGELFF
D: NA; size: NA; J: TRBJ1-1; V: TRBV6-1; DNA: TGTGCCAGCAGTCCAGGAGGGTTAGTGACTGAAGCTTTCTTT; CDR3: CASSPGGLVTEAFF
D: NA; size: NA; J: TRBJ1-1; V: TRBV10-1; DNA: TGCGCCAGCAGTGAGTACAGGACCGAACGGAGTGAAGCTTTCTTT; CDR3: CASSEYRTERSEAFF
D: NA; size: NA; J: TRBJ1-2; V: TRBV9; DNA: TGTGCCAGCAGCCCCAGTCTGGCCAGAGCGTATGGCTACACCTTC; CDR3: CASSPSLARAYGYTF
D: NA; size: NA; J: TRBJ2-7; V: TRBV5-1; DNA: TGCGCCAGCAGGAAGGACAGCAACGAGCAGTACTTC; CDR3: CASRKDSNEQYF
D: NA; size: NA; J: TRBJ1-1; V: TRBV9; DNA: TGTGCCAGCAGCCCCCGGGGGGACAAGAACACTGAAGCTTTCTTT; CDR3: CASSPRGDKNTEAFF
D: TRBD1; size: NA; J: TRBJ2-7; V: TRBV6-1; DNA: TGTGCCAGCAGTTTGGACAGGAATTACGAGCAGTACTTC; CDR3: CASSLDRNYEQYF
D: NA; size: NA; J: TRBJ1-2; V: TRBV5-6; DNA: TGTGCCAGCAGCTCACACAGGAAATGGCATGGCTACACCTTC; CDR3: CASSSHRKWHGYTF
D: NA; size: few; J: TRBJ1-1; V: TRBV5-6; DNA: TGTGCCAGCAGAAATATAGGGGCAGGGAAGACTTTCTTT; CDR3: CASRNIGAGKTFF
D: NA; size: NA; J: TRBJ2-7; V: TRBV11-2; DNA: TGTGCCAGCAGCTTAGGGCCGGACGGCGGGGCCTACGAGCAGTACTTC; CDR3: CASSLGPDGGAYEQYF
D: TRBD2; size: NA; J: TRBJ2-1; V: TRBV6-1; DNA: TGTGCCAGCAGGGAAGCGGGGAGCTCCTACAATGAGCAGTTCTTC; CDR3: CASREAGSSYNEQFF
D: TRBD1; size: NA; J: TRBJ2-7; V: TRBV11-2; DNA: TGTGCCAGCAGCTTAGGACAGGGGGCCCAGTACGAGCAGTACTTC; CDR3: CASSLGQGAQYEQYF
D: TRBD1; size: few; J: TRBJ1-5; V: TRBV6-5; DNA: TGTGCCAGCAGTGGGACAGGGGCCAATCAGCCCCAGCATTTT; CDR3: CASSGTGANQPQHF
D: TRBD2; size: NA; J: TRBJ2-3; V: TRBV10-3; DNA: TGTGCCATCAGTGAGTCCCTAGCGGGTTCCACAGATACGCAGTATTTT; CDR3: CAISESLAGSTDTQYF
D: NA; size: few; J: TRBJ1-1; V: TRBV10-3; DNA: TGTGCCATCAGCCGGGAGCCGAACACTGAAGCTTTCTTT; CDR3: CAISREPNTEAFF
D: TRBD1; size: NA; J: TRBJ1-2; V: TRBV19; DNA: TGTGCCAGTAGACAACGCGGGACAGGGAGCGGCTACACCTTC; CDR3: CASRQRGTGSGYTF
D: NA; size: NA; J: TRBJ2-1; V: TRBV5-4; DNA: TGTGCCAGCAGCTTTCCCCCAAACAATGAGCAGTTCTTC; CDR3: CASSFPPNNEQFF
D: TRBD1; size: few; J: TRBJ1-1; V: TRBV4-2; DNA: TGTGCCAGCAGCCAAGGTGGGACAGGGCCAAACACTGAAGCTTTCTTT; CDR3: CASSQGGTGPNTEAFF
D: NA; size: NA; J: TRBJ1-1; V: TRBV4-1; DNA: TGCGCCAGCAGCCGGCGGGGGCCCACTGAAGCTTTCTTT; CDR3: CASSRRGPTEAFF
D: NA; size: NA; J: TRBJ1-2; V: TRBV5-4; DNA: TGTGCCAGCAGCGCTGCCAGTTCCTATGGCTACACCTTC; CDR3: CASSAASSYGYTF
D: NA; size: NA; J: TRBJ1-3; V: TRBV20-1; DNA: TGCAGTGCCATCAGTGGAAACACCATATATTTT; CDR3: CSAISGNTIYF
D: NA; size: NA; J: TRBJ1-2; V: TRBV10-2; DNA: TGCGCCAGCAGTGTATCGGGGGACGGCTACACCTTC; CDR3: CASSVSGDGYTF
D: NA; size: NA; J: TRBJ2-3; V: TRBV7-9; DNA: TGTTCCAGCAGCCCGACTCAGGGCCTGCCAGATACGCAGTATTTT; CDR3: CSSSPTQGLPDTQYF
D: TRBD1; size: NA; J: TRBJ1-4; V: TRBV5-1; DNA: TGCGCCAGCAGATACCGGGACAGAACTAATGAAAAACTGTTTTTT; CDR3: CASRYRDRTNEKLFF
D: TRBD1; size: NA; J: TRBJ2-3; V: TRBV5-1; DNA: TGCGCCAGCAGGGACGGGACAGGGGGTACAGATACGCAGTATTTT; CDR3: CASRDGTGGTDTQYF
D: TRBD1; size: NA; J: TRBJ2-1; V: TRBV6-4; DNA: TGTGCCAGCAGTGACTCAGGAGGGACAGGGGAGCATGAGCAGTTCTTC; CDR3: CASSDSGGTGEHEQFF
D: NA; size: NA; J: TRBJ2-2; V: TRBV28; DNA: TGTGCCAGCAGTTTCTTACAGGGCTCGACTCCCGGGGAGCTGTTTTTT; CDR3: CASSFLQGSTPGELFF
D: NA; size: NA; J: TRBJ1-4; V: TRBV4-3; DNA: TGCGCCAGCAGCCGGCCTGGAGGAGAAAAACTGTTTTTT; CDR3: CASSRPGGEKLFF
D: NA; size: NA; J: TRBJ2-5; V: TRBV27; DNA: TGTGCCAGCAGTCCCCTGGGCAGAGAAGAGACCCAGTACTTC; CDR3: CASSPLGREETQYF
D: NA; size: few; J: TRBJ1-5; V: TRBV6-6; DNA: TGTGCCAGCAGTTACCCGGGGCCCGCGGGGCAGCCCCAGCATTTT; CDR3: CASSYPGPAGQPQHF
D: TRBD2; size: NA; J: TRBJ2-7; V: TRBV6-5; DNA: TGTGCCAGCACTCGGACTAGCGGGAACTACGAGCAGTACTTC; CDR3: CASTRTSGNYEQYF
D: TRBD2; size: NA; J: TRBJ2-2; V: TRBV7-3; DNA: TGTGCCAGCAGCTCGCTAGCGGGGGGCTTCACCGGGGAGCTGTTTTTT; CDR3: CASSSLAGGFTGELFF
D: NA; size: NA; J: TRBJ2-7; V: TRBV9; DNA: TGTGCCAGCAGCGTAGCTTACGGCGGGCCCTACGAGCAGTACTTC; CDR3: CASSVAYGGPYEQYF
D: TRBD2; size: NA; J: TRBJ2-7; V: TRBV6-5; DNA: TGTGCCAGCAGCCTAGCGGGAGAAGACGAGCAGTACTTC; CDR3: CASSLAGEDEQYF
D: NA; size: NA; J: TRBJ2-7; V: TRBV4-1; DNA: TGCGCCAGCAGCCCGGGGGACTCCTACGAGCAGTACTTC; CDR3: CASSPGDSYEQYF
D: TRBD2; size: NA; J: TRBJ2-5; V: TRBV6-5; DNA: TGTGCCAGCAGGACCTCCGGGGGGGGCGAGACCCAGTACTTC; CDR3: CASRTSGGGETQYF
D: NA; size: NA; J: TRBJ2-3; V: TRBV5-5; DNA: TGTGCCAGCAGCTTGGCCGTTGGCATATCAGATACGCAGTATTTT; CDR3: CASSLAVGISDTQYF
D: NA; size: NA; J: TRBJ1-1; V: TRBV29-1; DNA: TGCAGCGCGGGGGGTATTATGAACACTGAAGCTTTCTTT; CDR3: CSAGGIMNTEAFF
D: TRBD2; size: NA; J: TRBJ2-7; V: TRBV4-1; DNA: TGCGCCAGCAGCCCCGGGTCGATAGCGGGGGGGCCCGACGAGCAGTACTTC; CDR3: CASSPGSIAGGPDEQYF
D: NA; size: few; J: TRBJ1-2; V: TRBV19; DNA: TGTGCCAGTAGTATACGTTTCGCTAACCAAAACTATGGCTACACCTTC; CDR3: CASSIRFANQNYGYTF
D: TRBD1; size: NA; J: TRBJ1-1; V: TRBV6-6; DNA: TGTGCCAGCAGTGACCCTCCAGGGGGCACTGAAGCTTTCTTT; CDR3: CASSDPPGGTEAFF
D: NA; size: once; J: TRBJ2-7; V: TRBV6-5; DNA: TGTGCCAGCGGTGTGGGGGGGGCAACCTACGAGCAGTACTTC; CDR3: CASGVGGATYEQYF
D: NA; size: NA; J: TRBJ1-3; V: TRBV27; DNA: TGTGCCAGCAGTGTCCGACAGGTTCCAGACACCATATATTTT; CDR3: CASSVRQVPDTIYF
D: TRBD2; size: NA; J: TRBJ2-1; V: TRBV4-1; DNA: TGCGCCAGCAGCCAAGGTCGGATGAGGGACTTGGCTGCGGGGGGGTCTCGGGGTGAGCAGTTCTTC; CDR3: CASSQGRMRDLAAGGSRGEQFF
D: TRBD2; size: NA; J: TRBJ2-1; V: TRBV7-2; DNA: TGTGCCAGCAGCTTAGAGGGGACTAGCGGGCGTTACTACAATGAGCAGTTCTTC; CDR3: CASSLEGTSGRYYNEQFF
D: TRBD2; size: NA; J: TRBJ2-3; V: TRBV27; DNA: TGTGCCAGCAGTCTTATCACACTAGCGGGGGGGAACACAGATACGCAGTATTTT; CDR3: CASSLITLAGGNTDTQYF